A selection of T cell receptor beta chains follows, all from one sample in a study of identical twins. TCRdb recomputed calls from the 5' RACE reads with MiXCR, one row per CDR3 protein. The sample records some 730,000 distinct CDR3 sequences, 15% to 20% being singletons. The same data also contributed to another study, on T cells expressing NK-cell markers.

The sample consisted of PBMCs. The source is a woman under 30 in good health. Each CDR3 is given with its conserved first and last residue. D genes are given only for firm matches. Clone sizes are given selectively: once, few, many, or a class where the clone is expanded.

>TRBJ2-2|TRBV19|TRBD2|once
CASSSGRANTGELFF
TGTGCCAGTAGTAGCGGGAGGGCCAACACCGGGGAGCTGTTTTTT
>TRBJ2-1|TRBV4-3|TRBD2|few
CASSHGRADNEQFF
TGCGCCAGCAGCCACGGGAGGGCCGACAATGAGCAGTTCTTC
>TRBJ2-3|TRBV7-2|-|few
CASSTSEGWGDTQYF
TGTGCCAGCAGCACGTCAGAGGGTTGGGGAGATACGCAGTATTTT
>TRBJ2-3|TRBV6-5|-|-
CASSYVLRTDTQYF
TGTGCCAGCAGTTATGTATTACGCACAGATACGCAGTATTTT
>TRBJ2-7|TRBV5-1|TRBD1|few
CASSKDRGTYEQYF
TGCGCCAGCAGCAAAGACAGGGGAACCTACGAGCAGTACTTC
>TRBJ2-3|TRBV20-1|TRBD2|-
CSARDPRAGVTDTQYF
TGCAGTGCTAGAGATCCAAGGGCGGGGGTAACAGATACGCAGTATTTT
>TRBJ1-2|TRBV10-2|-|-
CASSGLGPLDYGYTF
TGCGCCAGCAGTGGCCTGGGACCTTTGGACTATGGCTACACCTTC
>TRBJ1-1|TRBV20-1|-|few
CSAYDPWAIAFF
TGCAGTGCTTATGATCCATGGGCGATAGCTTTCTTT
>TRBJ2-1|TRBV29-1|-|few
CSVEAAYNEQFF
TGCAGCGTTGAGGCTGCGTACAATGAGCAGTTCTTC
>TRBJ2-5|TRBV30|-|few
CAWKPERLYQETQYF
TGTGCCTGGAAGCCCGAGCGGTTGTACCAAGAGACCCAGTACTTC
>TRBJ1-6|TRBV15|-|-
CATSRDFPSPLHF
TGTGCCACCAGCAGAGATTTCCCCTCACCCCTCCACTTT
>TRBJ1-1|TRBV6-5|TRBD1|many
CASSFRQGEAFF
TGTGCCAGCAGTTTTCGACAGGGCGAAGCTTTCTTT
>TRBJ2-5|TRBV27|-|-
CASSVKNQETQYF
TGTGCCAGCAGTGTCAAGAACCAAGAGACCCAGTACTTC
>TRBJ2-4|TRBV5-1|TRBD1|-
CASRTGGETKNIQYF
TGCGCCAGCAGGACAGGGGGCGAGACCAAAAACATTCAGTACTTC
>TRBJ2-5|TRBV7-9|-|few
CASSSGSTRGETQYF
TGTGCCAGCAGCTCCGGCTCGACTAGAGGAGAGACCCAGTACTTC
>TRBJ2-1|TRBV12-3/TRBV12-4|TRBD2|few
CASSLPSGRRQFF
TGTGCCAGCAGTTTGCCTAGCGGGAGAAGGCAGTTCTTC
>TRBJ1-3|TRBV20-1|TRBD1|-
CSAIDRVSGNTIYF
TGCAGTGCTATTGACAGGGTCTCTGGAAACACCATATATTTT
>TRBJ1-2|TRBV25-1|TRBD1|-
CASRTGFSGYTF
TGTGCCAGCAGGACAGGGTTTAGTGGCTACACCTTC
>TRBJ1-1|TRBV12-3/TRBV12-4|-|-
CASSQRTAREAFF
TGTGCCAGCAGCCAAAGGACAGCGCGTGAAGCTTTCTTT
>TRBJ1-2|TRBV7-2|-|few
CASSPTQTTYGYTF
TGTGCCAGCAGCCCGACCCAGACCACCTATGGCTACACCTTC
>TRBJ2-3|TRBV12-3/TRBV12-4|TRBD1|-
CASSTRTGVDTQYF
TGTGCCAGCAGTACCCGGACAGGGGTAGATACGCAGTATTTT
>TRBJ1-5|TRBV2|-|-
CASSEQGWQPQHF
TGTGCCAGCAGTGAACAGGGGTGGCAGCCCCAGCATTTT
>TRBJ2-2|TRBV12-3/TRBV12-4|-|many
CASSLPGAGELFF
TGTGCCAGCAGTCTACCTGGGGCCGGGGAGCTGTTTTTT
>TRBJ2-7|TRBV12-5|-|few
CASGFGDGGYEQYF
TGTGCTAGTGGTTTTGGGGATGGCGGCTACGAGCAGTACTTC
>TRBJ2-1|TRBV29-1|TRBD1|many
CSVGGVGLQGAYNEQFF
TGCAGCGTGGGTGGTGTCGGGCTGCAGGGGGCCTACAATGAGCAGTTCTTC
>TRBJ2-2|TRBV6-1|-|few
CAGTDQGFGELFF
TGTGCCGGAACGGACCAGGGTTTCGGGGAGCTGTTTTTT
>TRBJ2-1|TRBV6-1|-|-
CASSESGALREQFF
TGTGCCAGCAGTGAAAGTGGGGCGCTACGAGAGCAGTTCTTC
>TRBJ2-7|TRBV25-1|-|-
CASSDTGPSSYEQYF
TGTGCCAGCAGTGATACGGGGCCGAGCTCCTACGAGCAGTACTTC
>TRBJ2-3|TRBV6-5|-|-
CASSYAGRSTSTDTQYF
TGTGCCAGCAGTTATGCAGGCCGGTCTACTAGCACAGATACGCAGTATTTT